This is a list of T cell receptor beta chains from one sample in a study of blood T cells in healthy people across ages. TCRdb reprocessed the 5' RACE reads with MiXCR, giving one entry per CDR3 protein. The data show roughly 1.6 million distinct CDR3 sequences, approximately 32% seen once. The sample taken for sequencing was blood. Receptors originate from a woman aged 25 to 39 in good health. Both conserved end residues are part of each CDR3. D genes are given only for firm matches. Some rows mark clone size as missing; the rest say once, few, many or name a class of expanded clone.

j_call: TRBJ2-5
v_call: TRBV20-1
clone_size: -
cdr3_length: 11
d_call: -
cdr3_nt: TGCAGTGCTGGGCAGGTCGAGACCCAGTACTTC
cdr3_aa: CSAGQVETQYF

j_call: TRBJ2-5
v_call: TRBV13
clone_size: few
cdr3_length: 16
d_call: -
cdr3_nt: TGTGCCAGCACCCAAGAGGGGCTAGCCTCCCAAGAGACCCAGTACTTC
cdr3_aa: CASTQEGLASQETQYF

j_call: TRBJ2-2
v_call: TRBV2
clone_size: -
cdr3_length: 14
d_call: -
cdr3_nt: TGTGCCAGCAATAACCGGGAGAGAACCGGGGAGCTGTTTTTT
cdr3_aa: CASNNRERTGELFF

j_call: TRBJ2-5
v_call: TRBV5-1
clone_size: -
cdr3_length: 16
d_call: TRBD2
cdr3_nt: TGCGCCGACAGCTCTACTGGGACTAGCTGGCAAGAGACCCAGTACTTC
cdr3_aa: CADSSTGTSWQETQYF

j_call: TRBJ2-1
v_call: TRBV5-1
clone_size: few
cdr3_length: 15
d_call: TRBD1
cdr3_nt: TGCGCCAGCAGCTTTGGACAGGGGAGTTCCAATGAGCAGTTCTTC
cdr3_aa: CASSFGQGSSNEQFF

j_call: TRBJ2-1
v_call: TRBV5-1
clone_size: -
cdr3_length: 16
d_call: TRBD2
cdr3_nt: TGCGCCAGCAGCATTGGACTAGCGGGAGGTGGGAATGAGCAGTTCTTC
cdr3_aa: CASSIGLAGGGNEQFF

j_call: TRBJ2-7
v_call: TRBV20-1
clone_size: -
cdr3_length: 14
d_call: -
cdr3_nt: TGCAGTGCTAGAGAGACCCGTCTTCCCTACGAGCAGTACTTC
cdr3_aa: CSARETRLPYEQYF

j_call: TRBJ2-7
v_call: TRBV20-1
clone_size: -
cdr3_length: 11
d_call: TRBD1
cdr3_nt: TGCAGTGCTCCGACAGGGATAGAGCAGTACTTC
cdr3_aa: CSAPTGIEQYF

j_call: TRBJ2-7
v_call: TRBV27
clone_size: -
cdr3_length: 13
d_call: -
cdr3_nt: TGTGCCAGCAGTATAACCTCAGGGAGTGAGCAGTACTTC
cdr3_aa: CASSITSGSEQYF

j_call: TRBJ1-5
v_call: TRBV20-1
clone_size: -
cdr3_length: 13
d_call: -
cdr3_nt: TGCAGTGCTCAGTCAGGAGCCGATCAGCCCCAGCATTTT
cdr3_aa: CSAQSGADQPQHF

j_call: TRBJ1-5
v_call: TRBV18
clone_size: once
cdr3_length: 11
d_call: -
cdr3_nt: TGTGCCAACCAAAGGAATCAGCCCCAGCATTTT
cdr3_aa: CANQRNQPQHF

j_call: TRBJ2-5
v_call: TRBV7-6
clone_size: -
cdr3_length: 13
d_call: TRBD2
cdr3_nt: TGTGCCAGCAGCTCAAGCGGGGCCGGTGAGCAGTACTTC
cdr3_aa: CASSSSGAGEQYF

j_call: TRBJ2-1
v_call: TRBV1
clone_size: many
cdr3_length: 17
d_call: -
cdr3_nt: TGCACCAGCAGTAACACCCGGAGAGCGGTTACGTACAATGAGCAGTTCTTC
cdr3_aa: CTSSNTRRAVTYNEQFF

j_call: TRBJ2-2
v_call: TRBV9
clone_size: -
cdr3_length: 17
d_call: TRBD2
cdr3_nt: TGTGCCAGCAGCGTAGGCCTAGCGGGGAGGGTCACCGGGGAGCTGTTTTTT
cdr3_aa: CASSVGLAGRVTGELFF

j_call: TRBJ2-2
v_call: TRBV4-1
clone_size: few
cdr3_length: 13
d_call: -
cdr3_nt: TGCGCCAGCAGCCCCACACAGACCGGGGAGCTGTTTTTT
cdr3_aa: CASSPTQTGELFF

j_call: TRBJ2-7
v_call: TRBV20-1
clone_size: few
cdr3_length: 15
d_call: -
cdr3_nt: TGCAGTGCCTTAACCGGACAGCGACGGCCCTACGAGCAGTACTTC
cdr3_aa: CSALTGQRRPYEQYF

j_call: TRBJ2-7
v_call: TRBV2
clone_size: -
cdr3_length: 15
d_call: TRBD1
cdr3_nt: TGTGCCAGCAAACCGGGACAGTCGTTCTCCTACGAGCAGTACTTC
cdr3_aa: CASKPGQSFSYEQYF

j_call: TRBJ1-5
v_call: TRBV30
clone_size: -
cdr3_length: 13
d_call: -
cdr3_nt: TGTGCCTGGACCCCCGATGGCAATCAGCCCCAGCATTTT
cdr3_aa: CAWTPDGNQPQHF

j_call: TRBJ1-2
v_call: TRBV4-1
clone_size: -
cdr3_length: 16
d_call: -
cdr3_nt: TGCGCCAGCAGCCGAGAGGGAGTGAGGGGGAACTATGGCTACACCTTC
cdr3_aa: CASSREGVRGNYGYTF

j_call: TRBJ2-7
v_call: TRBV30
clone_size: few
cdr3_length: 14
d_call: -
cdr3_nt: TGTGCCTGGAGTCGCCGCAGGGGTACCGGCGAGCAGTACTTC
cdr3_aa: CAWSRRRGTGEQYF

j_call: TRBJ2-1
v_call: TRBV6-1
clone_size: few
cdr3_length: 13
d_call: -
cdr3_nt: TGTGCCATCGCAGGTCCGGGGAGGAATGAGCAGTTCTTC
cdr3_aa: CAIAGPGRNEQFF

j_call: TRBJ1-1
v_call: TRBV13
clone_size: many
cdr3_length: 15
d_call: -
cdr3_nt: TGTGCCAGCAGCCTCAGGGTCCTTAGAAACACTGAAGCTTTCTTT
cdr3_aa: CASSLRVLRNTEAFF

j_call: TRBJ2-3
v_call: TRBV30
clone_size: -
cdr3_length: 15
d_call: TRBD2
cdr3_nt: TGTGCCTGGACCTTAGCGGGGGCCCACACAGATACGCAGTATTTT
cdr3_aa: CAWTLAGAHTDTQYF

j_call: TRBJ2-2
v_call: TRBV4-1
clone_size: -
cdr3_length: 16
d_call: -
cdr3_nt: TGCGCCAGCAGCTTTCAAAGCGGAGCGAACACCGGGGAGCTGTTTTTT
cdr3_aa: CASSFQSGANTGELFF

j_call: TRBJ2-3
v_call: TRBV20-1
clone_size: few
cdr3_length: 18
d_call: TRBD2
cdr3_nt: TGCAGTGCTAGTGGGGGTAGTCTAGCGGACCCTAGCACAGATACGCAGTATTTT
cdr3_aa: CSASGGSLADPSTDTQYF

j_call: TRBJ2-7
v_call: TRBV9
clone_size: few
cdr3_length: 12
d_call: -
cdr3_nt: TGTGCCAGCAGCGTAGGACGGGGCGAGCAGTACTTC
cdr3_aa: CASSVGRGEQYF

j_call: TRBJ2-1
v_call: TRBV24-1
clone_size: few
cdr3_length: 16
d_call: -
cdr3_nt: TGTGCCACCAGTGACTCCGGACGCCTCTCCTACAATGAGCAGTTCTTC
cdr3_aa: CATSDSGRLSYNEQFF

j_call: TRBJ1-2
v_call: TRBV20-1
clone_size: few
cdr3_length: 18
d_call: TRBD1
cdr3_nt: TGCAGTGCTAGACTCAGACAGGGGACACAATCAGCGAACTATGGCTACACCTTC
cdr3_aa: CSARLRQGTQSANYGYTF

j_call: TRBJ1-5
v_call: TRBV20-1
clone_size: -
cdr3_length: 21
d_call: TRBD1
cdr3_nt: TGCAGTGCTAGAAGTGGGGACCAGATCTGGGACAGTTTCTTTAGCAATCAGCCCCAGCATTTT
cdr3_aa: CSARSGDQIWDSFFSNQPQHF

j_call: TRBJ2-5
v_call: TRBV10-1
clone_size: few
cdr3_length: 13
d_call: -
cdr3_nt: TGCGCCAGCAGTGAGGGAATACAAGAGACCCAGTACTTC
cdr3_aa: CASSEGIQETQYF

j_call: TRBJ2-7
v_call: TRBV20-1
clone_size: few
cdr3_length: 14
d_call: -
cdr3_nt: TGCAGTGCTAGGATGGACTACGGGACCTACGAGCAGTACTTC
cdr3_aa: CSARMDYGTYEQYF

j_call: TRBJ2-5
v_call: TRBV3-1
clone_size: -
cdr3_length: 18
d_call: TRBD1
cdr3_nt: TGTGCCAGCAGCCAACCAGATGGGGACAGGGGGTTCCAAGAGACCCAGTACTTC
cdr3_aa: CASSQPDGDRGFQETQYF

j_call: TRBJ2-5
v_call: TRBV28
clone_size: few
cdr3_length: 17
d_call: -
cdr3_nt: TGTGCCAGCAGTCAAGGTTGGCTAGCCGGTAACCGAGAGACCCAGTACTTC
cdr3_aa: CASSQGWLAGNRETQYF

j_call: TRBJ2-1
v_call: TRBV10-3
clone_size: -
cdr3_length: 14
d_call: TRBD1
cdr3_nt: TGTGCCATCAGGCCGGGACAGGGGAACGATGAGCAGTTCTTC
cdr3_aa: CAIRPGQGNDEQFF

j_call: TRBJ2-3
v_call: TRBV20-1
clone_size: few
cdr3_length: 14
d_call: -
cdr3_nt: TGCAGTGCCCTCAGCAGTGAGGGCACAGATACGCAGTATTTT
cdr3_aa: CSALSSEGTDTQYF

j_call: TRBJ1-1
v_call: TRBV20-1
clone_size: -
cdr3_length: 14
d_call: TRBD1
cdr3_nt: TGCAGTGCTCCTCGACAGGGGCGGAACACTGAAGCTTTCTTT
cdr3_aa: CSAPRQGRNTEAFF

j_call: TRBJ2-1
v_call: TRBV28
clone_size: once
cdr3_length: 16
d_call: -
cdr3_nt: TGTGCCAGCAGTTCATACAGGTGCTTAGATTACAATGAGCAGTTCTTC
cdr3_aa: CASSSYRCLDYNEQFF

j_call: TRBJ2-1
v_call: TRBV28
clone_size: few
cdr3_length: 15
d_call: -
cdr3_nt: TGTGCCAGCAGTTCCCAGCGGAGTCCCTACAATGAGCAGTTCTTC
cdr3_aa: CASSSQRSPYNEQFF

j_call: TRBJ2-1
v_call: TRBV30
clone_size: -
cdr3_length: 13
d_call: -
cdr3_nt: TGTGCCTGGAGGATAACAGAGTACAATGAGCAGTTCTTC
cdr3_aa: CAWRITEYNEQFF

j_call: TRBJ2-3
v_call: TRBV7-7
clone_size: -
cdr3_length: 16
d_call: TRBD2
cdr3_nt: TGTGCCAGCAGCTTAGGTGCGGGAGGGCGAGTAGATACGCAGTATTTT
cdr3_aa: CASSLGAGGRVDTQYF

j_call: TRBJ1-5
v_call: TRBV6-5
clone_size: -
cdr3_length: 15
d_call: TRBD1
cdr3_nt: TGTGCCAGCAGTTACTCGAAACAGGGGAATCAGCCCCAGCATTTT
cdr3_aa: CASSYSKQGNQPQHF

j_call: TRBJ2-5
v_call: TRBV20-1
clone_size: -
cdr3_length: 14
d_call: -
cdr3_nt: TGCAGTCAAATTAAACCTCGGGCCGGAGAGACCCAGTACTTC
cdr3_aa: CSQIKPRAGETQYF

j_call: TRBJ2-1
v_call: TRBV7-9
clone_size: many
cdr3_length: 14
d_call: -
cdr3_nt: TGTGCCAGCATCCCTCTCCAGGGGTACAATGAGCAGTTCTTC
cdr3_aa: CASIPLQGYNEQFF

j_call: TRBJ2-5
v_call: TRBV4-1
clone_size: many
cdr3_length: 15
d_call: -
cdr3_nt: TGCGCCAGCAGCCAAGTTGGGGGGAACCAAGAGACCCAGTACTTC
cdr3_aa: CASSQVGGNQETQYF

j_call: TRBJ2-3
v_call: TRBV4-1
clone_size: many
cdr3_length: 15
d_call: TRBD1
cdr3_nt: TGCGCCAGCAGCCCCATGGGACAGGGGACAGATACGCAGTATTTT
cdr3_aa: CASSPMGQGTDTQYF

j_call: TRBJ2-6
v_call: TRBV4-2
clone_size: -
cdr3_length: 18
d_call: -
cdr3_nt: TGTGCCAGCAGCCAAGATATGGCAAAAAGCTCTGGGGCCAACGTCCTGACTTTC
cdr3_aa: CASSQDMAKSSGANVLTF

j_call: TRBJ1-6
v_call: TRBV4-1
clone_size: -
cdr3_length: 17
d_call: -
cdr3_nt: TGCGCCAGCAGCCATCCTGCCCGCGGGGGAAGGGATTCACCCCTCCACTTT
cdr3_aa: CASSHPARGGRDSPLHF